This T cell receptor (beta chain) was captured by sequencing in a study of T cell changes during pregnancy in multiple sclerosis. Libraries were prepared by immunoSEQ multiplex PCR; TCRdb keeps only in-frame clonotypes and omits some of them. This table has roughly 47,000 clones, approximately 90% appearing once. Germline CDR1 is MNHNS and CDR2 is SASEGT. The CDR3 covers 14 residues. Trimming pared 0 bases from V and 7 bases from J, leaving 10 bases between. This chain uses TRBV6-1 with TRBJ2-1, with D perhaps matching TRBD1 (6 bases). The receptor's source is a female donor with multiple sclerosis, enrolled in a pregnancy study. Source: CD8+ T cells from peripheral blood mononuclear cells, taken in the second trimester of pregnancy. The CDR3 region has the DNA TGTGCCAGCAGTGAAGCAGGGGGAAGTAATGAGCAGTTCTTC. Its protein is CASSEAGGSNEQFF.